Here is one T cell receptor beta chain with its context. Antigen unknown. The data derive from a study of PD-1 blockade in classical Hodgkin lymphoma. Study outcomes and limitations: TCR diversity in CD4+, not CD8+, cells rose significantly by C4D1.

In germline, CDR1 is MNHNY, CDR2 SVGAGI (reference sequence). CDR3 size: 16 residues. Trimming cost V 7 bases and J 7 bases, with 20 bases left between them. Specified time point: cycle 4 day 1 (C4D1), after more than five weeks of nivolumab. Relapses following autologous stem cell transplantation were seen in all patients, with brentuximab vedotin exposure varying. Complete response, partial response or progressive disease constituted the best response categories observed. Here immunoSEQ multiplex PCR was the method, and the copy in TCRdb shows in-frame clones only, minus some. The sample has approximately 93,000 clones, roughly 78% seen once.

This TCR was sampled from a human donor with classical Hodgkin lymphoma. The sample consisted of peripheral blood mononuclear cells (PBMCs), taken before the fourth cycle of nivolumab. The gene calls are TRBV6-6 and TRBJ1-6; possible D gene TRBD1, 6 bases. This CDR3 reads CASTPPRGGPNSPLHF. The CDR3 DNA sequence: TGTGCCAGCACACCCCCCAGGGGAGGCCCAAATTCACCCCTCCACTTT.